This T cell receptor (beta chain) was identified in a study of T cells after yellow fever vaccination. This clonotype showed up many times. Its cognate antigen is unknown. This CDR3 region has 13 residues. Germline CDR1 reads SGHTA; CDR2 reads FQGNSA. With 3 bases removed from V and 1 base from J, the gap between germline ends came to 6 bases. Study-wide results and limits: Though it reached lower strength, the secondary response hit its peak faster, day 5 versus 15. FACS-sorted repertoires could harbor abundant contaminating bulk-population clonotypes.

TCRdb re-derived calls from the 5' RACE reads in MiXCR, one entry per CDR3 protein. The table records some 350,000 distinct CDR3 sequences, under 5% of them present only once. This receptor was identified in a young man who received the YFV17D yellow fever vaccine. V gene TRBV7-2 combines with J gene TRBJ2-5; D gene uncertain. Sample: PBMCs, taken 5 days after the yellow fever booster vaccination. CDR3 in amino acids: CASSFGVQETQYF. The CDR3 nucleotides read TGTGCCAGCAGCTTTGGGGTCCAAGAGACCCAGTACTTC.